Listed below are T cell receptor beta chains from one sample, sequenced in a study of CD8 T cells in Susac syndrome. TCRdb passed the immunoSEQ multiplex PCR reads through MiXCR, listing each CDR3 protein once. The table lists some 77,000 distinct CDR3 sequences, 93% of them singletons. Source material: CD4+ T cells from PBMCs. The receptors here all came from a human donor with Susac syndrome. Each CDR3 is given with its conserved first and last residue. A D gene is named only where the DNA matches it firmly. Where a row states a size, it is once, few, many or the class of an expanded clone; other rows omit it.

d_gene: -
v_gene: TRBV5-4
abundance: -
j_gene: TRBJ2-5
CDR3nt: TGTGCCAGCAGCTCTAGACTGCTTCAAGAGACCCAGTACTTC
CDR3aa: CASSSRLLQETQYF

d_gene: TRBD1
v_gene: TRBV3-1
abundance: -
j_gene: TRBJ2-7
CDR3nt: TGTGCCAGCAGTTTTCACCGGGACAGGGTCGGCGAGCAGTACTTC
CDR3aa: CASSFHRDRVGEQYF

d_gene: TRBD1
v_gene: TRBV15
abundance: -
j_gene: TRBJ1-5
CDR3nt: TGTGCCACCAGCTCCTTGTTAAGCGCGACAGGGCGCAATCAGCCCCAGCATTTT
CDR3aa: CATSSLLSATGRNQPQHF

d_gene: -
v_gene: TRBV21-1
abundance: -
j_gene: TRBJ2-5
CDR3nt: TGTGCCAGCAGCAGACAGGACAGCGAAGAGACCCAGTACTTC
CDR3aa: CASSRQDSEETQYF

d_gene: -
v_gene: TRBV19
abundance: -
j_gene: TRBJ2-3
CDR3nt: TGTGCCAGTAGTATAGCTTCGACAGATACGCAGTATTTT
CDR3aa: CASSIASTDTQYF

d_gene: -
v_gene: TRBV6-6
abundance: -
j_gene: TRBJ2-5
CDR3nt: TGTGCCAGCAGTTACTCGAGTGGAGGGTTCGAGACCCAGTACTTC
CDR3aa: CASSYSSGGFETQYF

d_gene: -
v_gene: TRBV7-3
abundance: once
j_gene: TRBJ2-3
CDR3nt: TGTGCCAGCAGCCCGCTGATCCAAGGAGCGCAGTATTTT
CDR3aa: CASSPLIQGAQYF

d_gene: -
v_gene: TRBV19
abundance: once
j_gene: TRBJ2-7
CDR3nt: TGTGCCAGTAGTAGCTCTCCTGGGGAGCAGTACTTC
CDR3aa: CASSSSPGEQYF

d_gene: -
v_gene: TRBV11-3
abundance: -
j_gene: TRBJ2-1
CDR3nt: TGTGCCAGCAGCTTGGGACCTGGCCGAGGGTACAATGAGCAGTTCTTC
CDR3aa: CASSLGPGRGYNEQFF

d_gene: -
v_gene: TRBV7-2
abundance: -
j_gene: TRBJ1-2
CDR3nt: TGTGCCAGCAGCTTAGATCTTAAGTATGGCTACACCTTC
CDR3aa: CASSLDLKYGYTF

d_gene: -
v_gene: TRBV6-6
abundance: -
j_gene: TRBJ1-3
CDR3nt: TGTGCCAGCAGGGAGAGCTCTGGAAACACCATATATTTT
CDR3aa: CASRESSGNTIYF

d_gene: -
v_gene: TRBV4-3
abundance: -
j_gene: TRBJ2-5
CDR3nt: TGCGCCAGCAGCCAAGATGCCGGATATGGGGGAGAGACCCAGTACTTC
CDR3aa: CASSQDAGYGGETQYF

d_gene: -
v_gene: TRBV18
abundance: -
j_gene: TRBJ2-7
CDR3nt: TGTGCCAGCTCACCACCGAGGGAACCCTACGAGCAGTACTTC
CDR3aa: CASSPPREPYEQYF

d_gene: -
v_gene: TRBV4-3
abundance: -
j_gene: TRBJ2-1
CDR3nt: TGCGCCAGCAGCCAAGCAAGGGGTAGGACAGAGCAGTTCTTC
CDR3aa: CASSQARGRTEQFF

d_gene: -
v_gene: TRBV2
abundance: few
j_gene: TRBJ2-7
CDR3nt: TGTGCCAGCAGTGAAAATACGAGCGAGCAGTACTTC
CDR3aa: CASSENTSEQYF

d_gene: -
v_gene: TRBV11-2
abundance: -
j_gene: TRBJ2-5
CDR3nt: TGTGCCAGCACATCCGGGCTAGAGACCCAGTACTTC
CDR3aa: CASTSGLETQYF

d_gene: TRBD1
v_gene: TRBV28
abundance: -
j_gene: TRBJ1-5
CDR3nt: TGTGCCAGCAGTCCTCGGACAGGGACTCAGCCCCAGCATTTT
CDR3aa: CASSPRTGTQPQHF

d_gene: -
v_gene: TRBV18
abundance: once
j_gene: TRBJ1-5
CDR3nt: TGTGCCAGCTCACTTGGACAAGGGGGTAGCAATCAGCCCCAGCATTTT
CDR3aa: CASSLGQGGSNQPQHF

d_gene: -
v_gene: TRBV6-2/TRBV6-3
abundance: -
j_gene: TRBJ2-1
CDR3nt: TGTGCCAGCAGTTTCGCGGGGTGGGTCAATGAGCAGTTCTTC
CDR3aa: CASSFAGWVNEQFF

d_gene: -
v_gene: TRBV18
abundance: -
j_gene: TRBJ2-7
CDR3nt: TGTGCCAGCTCAGATAGGGGTCCCTACGAGCAGTACTTC
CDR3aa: CASSDRGPYEQYF

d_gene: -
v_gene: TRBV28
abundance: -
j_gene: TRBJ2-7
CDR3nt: TGTGCCAGCATCCCGGGACTCCCAACCTACGAGCAGTACTTC
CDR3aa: CASIPGLPTYEQYF

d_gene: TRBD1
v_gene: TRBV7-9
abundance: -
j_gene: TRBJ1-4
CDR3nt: TGTGCCAGCAGCCTAGTAGGGGGCGAAAAACTGTTTTTT
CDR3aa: CASSLVGGEKLFF